A selection of T cell receptor beta chains follows, all from one sample in a study of early T cells in non-severe SARS-CoV-2 infection. TCRdb re-derived calls from the 5' RACE reads in MiXCR, one entry per CDR3 protein. This table holds about 110,000 distinct CDR3 sequences, 9.5% to 13% found once. The sequencing input was whole blood. The source of these receptors is an adult who was a healthcare worker with PCR-confirmed SARS-CoV-2 infection or an uninfected control (not recorded which). CDR3s include the opening cysteine and the closing phenylalanine or tryptophan. Fields, in order: clone size, D gene, J gene, V gene, CDR3 protein, CDR3 DNA. The D gene is left open where the match is weak. A row's size may be missing; if present it is once, few, many or a size class.

few . TRBJ1-1 TRBV29-1 CSAPDPHGVTVF TGCAGCGCACCAGACCCCCACGGGGTCACGGTCTTT
few . TRBJ1-4 TRBV9 CASSPLGPNEKLFF TGTGCCAGCTCCCCCCTCGGACCGAATGAAAAACTGTTTTTT
. TRBD2 TRBJ2-6 TRBV6-1 CASNLAGGTGANVLTF TGTGCCAGCAACCTAGCGGGAGGAACAGGGGCCAACGTCCTGACTTTC
. TRBD1 TRBJ1-1 TRBV12-3/TRBV12-4 CASSLASEGAAFF TGTGCCAGCAGTTTAGCGTCCGAGGGGGCAGCTTTCTTT
once . TRBJ1-6 TRBV19 CASSALGQKNSPFHF TGTGCCAGTAGCGCGCTCGGCCAGAAGAATTCACCCTTCCACTTT
. . TRBJ2-1 TRBV2 CASSEAGGRVGKGEQFF TGTGCCAGCAGTGAAGCGGGAGGCAGGGTAGGAAAAGGTGAGCAGTTCTTC
few . TRBJ2-2 TRBV12-3/TRBV12-4 CASLLGGSGELFF TGTGCCAGCCTCTTAGGGGGGTCCGGGGAGCTGTTTTTT
. . TRBJ1-5 TRBV3-1 CASSVSGRYNQPQHF TGTGCCAGCAGCGTCTCCGGGAGGTACAATCAGCCCCAGCATTTT
few TRBD1 TRBJ1-2 TRBV24-1 CATSSTGRYGYTF TGTGCCACCAGCTCGACAGGGAGGTATGGCTACACCTTC
few . TRBJ2-5 TRBV20-1 CSARDMRQLQETQYF TGCAGTGCTAGAGATATGAGACAGCTCCAAGAGACCCAGTACTTC
many . TRBJ1-4 TRBV14 CASSPRGWRSEKLFF TGTGCCAGCAGCCCTAGGGGATGGAGAAGTGAAAAACTGTTTTTT
. . TRBJ1-2 TRBV29-1 CSVEDLGTGYGYTF TGCAGCGTTGAAGATTTGGGGACGGGCTATGGCTACACCTTC
many . TRBJ2-7 TRBV10-3 CAISQVFSAEQYF TGTGCCATCAGCCAGGTCTTTTCGGCCGAGCAGTACTTC
. . TRBJ2-1 TRBV28 CASSLPEHQFF TGTGCCAGCAGTTTACCGGAACATCAGTTCTTC
many . TRBJ2-7 TRBV20-1 CSARSNWNYEQYF TGCAGTGCTAGATCTAACTGGAACTACGAGCAGTACTTC
many TRBD1 TRBJ1-6 TRBV5-6 CASSGDRGGPLAPLHF TGTGCCAGCAGCGGCGACAGGGGAGGCCCACTTGCACCCCTCCACTTT
many . TRBJ2-5 TRBV7-2 CASSLGFGETQYF TGTGCCAGCAGCTTAGGGTTCGGAGAGACCCAGTACTTC
many . TRBJ2-7 TRBV7-2 CASSFQRGSYEQYF TGTGCCAGCAGTTTCCAGAGGGGTTCCTACGAGCAGTACTTC
. TRBD1 TRBJ2-2 TRBV12-3/TRBV12-4 CASSPQGGTGELFF TGTGCCAGCAGTCCACAGGGGGGCACCGGGGAGCTGTTTTTT
. . TRBJ1-3 TRBV7-3 CASSLQGAGNTIYF TGTGCCAGCAGCCTACAGGGAGCTGGAAACACCATATATTTT
once TRBD1 TRBJ1-2 TRBV12-3/TRBV12-4 CASTSPRDRDYGYTF TGTGCCAGCACCTCCCCCCGGGACAGGGACTATGGCTACACCTTC
many TRBD1 TRBJ1-2 TRBV20-1 CSAPTGPYGYTF TGCAGTGCTCCGACAGGGCCCTATGGCTACACCTTC